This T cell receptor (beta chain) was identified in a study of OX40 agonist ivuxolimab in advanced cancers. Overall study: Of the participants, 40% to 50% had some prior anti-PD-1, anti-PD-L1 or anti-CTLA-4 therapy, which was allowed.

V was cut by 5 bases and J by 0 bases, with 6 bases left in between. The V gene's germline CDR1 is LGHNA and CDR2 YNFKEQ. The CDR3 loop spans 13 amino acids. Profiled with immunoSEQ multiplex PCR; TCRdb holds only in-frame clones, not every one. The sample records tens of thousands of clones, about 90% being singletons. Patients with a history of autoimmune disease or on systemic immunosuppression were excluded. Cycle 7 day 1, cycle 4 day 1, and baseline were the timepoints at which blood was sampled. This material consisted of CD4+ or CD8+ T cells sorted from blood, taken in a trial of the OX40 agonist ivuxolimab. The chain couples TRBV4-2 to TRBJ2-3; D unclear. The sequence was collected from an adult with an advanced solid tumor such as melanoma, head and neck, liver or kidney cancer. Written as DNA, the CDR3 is TGTGCCAGCAGCACCCTTAGCACAGATACGCAGTATTTT. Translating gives CASSTLSTDTQYF.